The 6 T cell receptor beta chains presented below share a single source sample, sequenced in a study of regulatory T cells in long-lasting Graves disease. As to time point: persistent/refractory GD, antithyroid drugs over 5 years with positive TRAb. RNA extracted from PBMCs served as the sequencing template. Construction of TCR beta libraries relied on iRepertoire HTBI primers and on Arm-PCR targeting CDR3 regions. Using its own MiXCR run on the multiplex PCR reads, TCRdb lists one record per CDR3 protein. The data hold around 400,000 distinct CDR3 sequences, with approximately 25% observed a single time. The input for sequencing was peripheral blood mononuclear cells (PBMCs), taken when the disease was refractory, from a patient treated with antithyroid drugs. The receptors shown here come from a woman aged 40-49 years with Graves disease.

A few counts support this clonotype. This chain connects TRBV29-1 to TRBJ1-1; 8 nucleotides agree with TRBD1. Germline V CDR1 and CDR2: SQVTM, ANQGSEA. The CDR3 runs 16 residues. V trimming: 1 base; J trimming: 3 bases; junction bases outside the gene matches: 10. The CDR3, as DNA: TGCAGCGTTGAAGGCGCGCAGGGGGCGCGGGACACTGAAGCTTTCTTT. This translates into CSVEGAQGARDTEAFF.

This clonotype was counted ten times or more. The chain links TRBV15 to TRBJ1-1; D uncertain. The CDR3 length is 13 residues. V dropped 4 bases and J dropped 13 bases, with 19 bases sitting between them. The germline CDR1 and CDR2 sequences are LNHNV and YYDKDF (reference sequence). CDR3 region: CATSISNTDKSFF. The CDR3 DNA reads TGTGCCACCAGCATTTCGAATACAGACAAAAGTTTCTTT.

This clonotype is a singleton in its sample. A much larger clone differs from this one at a single base, so this may be a read error. The chain carries TRBV28 and TRBJ1-6; 7 bases map to TRBD1. This CDR3 region has 16 residues. V trimming: 6 bases; J trimming: 9 bases; junction bases outside the gene matches: 14. CDR1 is MDHEN and CDR2 is SYDVKM in the germline V gene. CDR3 sequence (DNA): TGTGCCAGCAGCCACGGGACAGTTTTCATGGGTTCACCCCTCCACTTT. Protein: CASSHGTVFMGSPLHF.

This clonotype turned up a few times. V and J are TRBV27 and TRBJ2-2, with 10 bases identical to TRBD1. V was pared by 0 bases and J by 2 bases, with 3 bases of the junction left unmatched. The V gene's germline CDR1 is MNHEY and CDR2 SMNVEV (reference sequence). This CDR3 has 17 residues. DNA of the CDR3: TGTGCCAGCAGTTTATCGAGGGACAGGGGAAACACCGGGGAGCTGTTTTTT. Translated: CASSLSRDRGNTGELFF.

The rearrangement links TRBV6-5 to TRBJ1-1; possible D gene TRBD1, 6 bases. This CDR3 comprises 14 residues. Germline CDR1 MNHEY, CDR2 SVGAGI. V gave up 2 bases and J gave up 5 bases, with 12 bases separating them. The CDR3 loop reads CASSYDGGATEAFF. In DNA form, the CDR3 reads TGTGCCAGCAGTTACGATGGGGGGGCGACTGAAGCTTTCTTT.

The chain couples TRBV4-1 to TRBJ1-1, with no clear D. V was shortened by 8 bases and J by 2 bases, with 15 bases between the two germline ends. This CDR3 has 14 residues. The germline CDR1 and CDR2 sequences are MGHRA and YSYEKL. The CDR3 spells CASRRSLGNTEAFF. In DNA, the CDR3 is TGCGCCAGCCGGCGGTCTTTGGGCAACACTGAAGCTTTCTTT.